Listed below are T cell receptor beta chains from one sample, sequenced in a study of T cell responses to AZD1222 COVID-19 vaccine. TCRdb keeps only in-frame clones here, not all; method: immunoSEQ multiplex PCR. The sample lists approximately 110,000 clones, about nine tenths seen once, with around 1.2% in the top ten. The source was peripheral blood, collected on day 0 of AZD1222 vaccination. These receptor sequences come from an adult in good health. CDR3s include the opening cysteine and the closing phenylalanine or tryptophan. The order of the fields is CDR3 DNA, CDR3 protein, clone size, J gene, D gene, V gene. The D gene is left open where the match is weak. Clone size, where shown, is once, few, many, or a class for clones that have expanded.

CDR3 DNA: TGCAGCGTTGTACCGGGGGCAGTCGGGGAGCTGTTTTTT; CDR3 protein: CSVVPGAVGELFF; clone size: .; J gene: TRBJ2-2; D gene: .; V gene: TRBV29-1
CDR3 DNA: TGTGCCAGTAGTATTTTGGGGGGCTCGAACACCGGGGAGCTGTTTTTT; CDR3 protein: CASSILGGSNTGELFF; clone size: .; J gene: TRBJ2-2; D gene: .; V gene: TRBV19
CDR3 DNA: TGTGCCAGCTCACCACAGAGGCAGGGAGTGGCCGAGCAGTACTTC; CDR3 protein: CASSPQRQGVAEQYF; clone size: .; J gene: TRBJ2-7; D gene: .; V gene: TRBV18
CDR3 DNA: TGTGCCAGCAGTTCGAAAGGCGGGGGGAGTACTGAAGCTTTCTTT; CDR3 protein: CASSSKGGGSTEAFF; clone size: .; J gene: TRBJ1-1; D gene: .; V gene: TRBV21-1
CDR3 DNA: TGCGCCAGCAGCCAAGTGGGTGGGAGCACTGAAGCTTTCTTT; CDR3 protein: CASSQVGGSTEAFF; clone size: .; J gene: TRBJ1-1; D gene: .; V gene: TRBV4-1
CDR3 DNA: TGTGCCAGCCTGGCGGAGAGCTCCTACGAGCAGTACTTC; CDR3 protein: CASLAESSYEQYF; clone size: .; J gene: TRBJ2-7; D gene: .; V gene: TRBV7-2
CDR3 DNA: TGTGCCAGCAGCCCCATCGGGTACAGGGATTACGAGCAGTACTTC; CDR3 protein: CASSPIGYRDYEQYF; clone size: .; J gene: TRBJ2-7; D gene: .; V gene: TRBV27
CDR3 DNA: TGCGCCAGCAGCCAAGTAATTAAGGTCCACACTGAAGCTTTCTTT; CDR3 protein: CASSQVIKVHTEAFF; clone size: .; J gene: TRBJ1-1; D gene: .; V gene: TRBV4-1
CDR3 DNA: TGTGCCAGCAGCAAAGCACAGACGGACAGCATAAGCTATGGCTACACCTTC; CDR3 protein: CASSKAQTDSISYGYTF; clone size: once; J gene: TRBJ1-2; D gene: .; V gene: TRBV7-9
CDR3 DNA: TGTGCCAGTAGTATGCGGGACGGGGGATTTTTCAATGAGCAGTTCTTC; CDR3 protein: CASSMRDGGFFNEQFF; clone size: .; J gene: TRBJ2-1; D gene: .; V gene: TRBV19
CDR3 DNA: TGTGCCAGCATTTTCCAGGGAGTAGGGAATTCACCCCTCCACTTT; CDR3 protein: CASIFQGVGNSPLHF; clone size: .; J gene: TRBJ1-6; D gene: .; V gene: TRBV2
CDR3 DNA: TGTGCCAGCAGCCAAGCCGGACAGTCAGAGACCCAGTACTTC; CDR3 protein: CASSQAGQSETQYF; clone size: .; J gene: TRBJ2-5; D gene: .; V gene: TRBV3-1/TRBV3-2
CDR3 DNA: TGTGCCAGCAGTCCGCCGGGAGGGCGGTCACCCCTCCACTTT; CDR3 protein: CASSPPGGRSPLHF; clone size: .; J gene: TRBJ1-6; D gene: .; V gene: TRBV7-9
CDR3 DNA: TGTGCCAGCGCGGTGGGGGGCGCGAGCTACGAGCAGTACTTC; CDR3 protein: CASAVGGASYEQYF; clone size: .; J gene: TRBJ2-7; D gene: .; V gene: TRBV9
CDR3 DNA: TGTGCCAGCAGCCAACGTCCCGGGACTAGCGGGGGACCCACAGATACGCAGTATTTT; CDR3 protein: CASSQRPGTSGGPTDTQYF; clone size: .; J gene: TRBJ2-3; D gene: TRBD2; V gene: TRBV3-1/TRBV3-2
CDR3 DNA: TGTGCCAGCAGCCAGTTCTCTGGGGCCAACGTCCTGACTTTC; CDR3 protein: CASSQFSGANVLTF; clone size: .; J gene: TRBJ2-6; D gene: .; V gene: TRBV3-1/TRBV3-2
CDR3 DNA: TGCGCCAGCAGTGAGGGGACTAGGATAGATACGCAGTATTTT; CDR3 protein: CASSEGTRIDTQYF; clone size: .; J gene: TRBJ2-3; D gene: TRBD2; V gene: TRBV10-2
CDR3 DNA: TGTGCCAGCAGCCCCGCCGGGACGGGGGCATCGTACGGCTACACCTTC; CDR3 protein: CASSPAGTGASYGYTF; clone size: .; J gene: TRBJ1-2; D gene: .; V gene: TRBV7-9
CDR3 DNA: TGTGCCGTCTCAGGGGATCAGACCTTCTACGAGCAGTACTTC; CDR3 protein: CAVSGDQTFYEQYF; clone size: .; J gene: TRBJ2-7; D gene: .; V gene: TRBV6-5
CDR3 DNA: TGTGCCAGCAGCTCCTCGGGGGTTGACACTGAAGCTTTCTTT; CDR3 protein: CASSSSGVDTEAFF; clone size: once; J gene: TRBJ1-1; D gene: .; V gene: TRBV7-2
CDR3 DNA: TGTGCCAGTGGTTGGGGGGGCTCCTACAATGAGCAGTTCTTC; CDR3 protein: CASGWGGSYNEQFF; clone size: .; J gene: TRBJ2-1; D gene: TRBD2; V gene: TRBV19
CDR3 DNA: TGTGCCAGCAGCTTGGTAGGGGGACTAGGAGAGACCCAGTACTTC; CDR3 protein: CASSLVGGLGETQYF; clone size: .; J gene: TRBJ2-5; D gene: TRBD2; V gene: TRBV5-4
CDR3 DNA: TGCGCCAGCAGCGGATTGCGGGTCGGCAGGTCTGAGCAGTTCTTC; CDR3 protein: CASSGLRVGRSEQFF; clone size: .; J gene: TRBJ2-1; D gene: .; V gene: TRBV4-3
CDR3 DNA: TGTGCCAGCAGCGTAGGTTGGGGGTCGTACGAGCAGTACTTC; CDR3 protein: CASSVGWGSYEQYF; clone size: once; J gene: TRBJ2-7; D gene: .; V gene: TRBV9
CDR3 DNA: TGTGCCAGCAGTTATTCCCACCCGGGGGAGGGGAATGAGCAGTTCTTC; CDR3 protein: CASSYSHPGEGNEQFF; clone size: .; J gene: TRBJ2-1; D gene: TRBD2; V gene: TRBV6-5